What follows is one TCR beta chain and its context. The sample comes from a study of T-cell memory formation after mild COVID-19. Constant-segment primers served in 5'RACE that generated TCR alpha and TCR beta cDNA libraries bearing sample barcodes and UMIs. TCRdb ran MiXCR on the 5' RACE reads and lists one entry per CDR3 protein. Of approximately 410,000 distinct CDR3 sequences in the sample, more than 20% are singletons; the top ten hold less than 15%. There are 15 residues in the CDR3. Deletions cut 1 base from V and 0 bases from J, with 8 bases between. Per germline, CDR1 MGHRA and CDR2 YSYEKL. The chain employs TRBV4-1 and TRBJ2-3, with D unclear. This TCR derives from an adult woman who had mild COVID-19 (a few samples of this study predate the infection). Cell type and time point are not known. The specimen was PBMCs or a T cell subset sorted from them (not recorded which). The CDR3 nucleotides read TGCGCCAGCAGCCAAGGCGGCAGAAGCACAGATACGCAGTATTTT. Its translation: CASSQGGRSTDTQYF.